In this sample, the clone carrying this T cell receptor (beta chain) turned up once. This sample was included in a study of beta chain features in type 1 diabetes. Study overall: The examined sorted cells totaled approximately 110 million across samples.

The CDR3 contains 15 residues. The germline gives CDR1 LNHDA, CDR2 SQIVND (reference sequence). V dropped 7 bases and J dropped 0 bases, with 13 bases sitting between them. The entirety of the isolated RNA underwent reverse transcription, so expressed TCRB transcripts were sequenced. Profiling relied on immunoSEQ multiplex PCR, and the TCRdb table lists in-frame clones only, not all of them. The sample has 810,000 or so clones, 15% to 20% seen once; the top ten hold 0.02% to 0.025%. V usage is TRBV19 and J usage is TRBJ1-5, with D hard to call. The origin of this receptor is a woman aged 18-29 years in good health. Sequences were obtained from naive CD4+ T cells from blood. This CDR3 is CASNPTRNSNQPQHF. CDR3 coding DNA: TGTGCCAGTAATCCGACTCGCAATAGCAATCAGCCCCAGCATTTT. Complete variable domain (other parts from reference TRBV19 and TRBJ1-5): DGGITQSPKYLFRKEGQNVTLSCEQNLNHDAMYWYRQDPGQGLRLIYYSQIVNDFQKGDIAEGYSVSREKKESFPLTVTSAQKNPTAFYLCASNPTRNSNQPQHFGDGTRLSIL.